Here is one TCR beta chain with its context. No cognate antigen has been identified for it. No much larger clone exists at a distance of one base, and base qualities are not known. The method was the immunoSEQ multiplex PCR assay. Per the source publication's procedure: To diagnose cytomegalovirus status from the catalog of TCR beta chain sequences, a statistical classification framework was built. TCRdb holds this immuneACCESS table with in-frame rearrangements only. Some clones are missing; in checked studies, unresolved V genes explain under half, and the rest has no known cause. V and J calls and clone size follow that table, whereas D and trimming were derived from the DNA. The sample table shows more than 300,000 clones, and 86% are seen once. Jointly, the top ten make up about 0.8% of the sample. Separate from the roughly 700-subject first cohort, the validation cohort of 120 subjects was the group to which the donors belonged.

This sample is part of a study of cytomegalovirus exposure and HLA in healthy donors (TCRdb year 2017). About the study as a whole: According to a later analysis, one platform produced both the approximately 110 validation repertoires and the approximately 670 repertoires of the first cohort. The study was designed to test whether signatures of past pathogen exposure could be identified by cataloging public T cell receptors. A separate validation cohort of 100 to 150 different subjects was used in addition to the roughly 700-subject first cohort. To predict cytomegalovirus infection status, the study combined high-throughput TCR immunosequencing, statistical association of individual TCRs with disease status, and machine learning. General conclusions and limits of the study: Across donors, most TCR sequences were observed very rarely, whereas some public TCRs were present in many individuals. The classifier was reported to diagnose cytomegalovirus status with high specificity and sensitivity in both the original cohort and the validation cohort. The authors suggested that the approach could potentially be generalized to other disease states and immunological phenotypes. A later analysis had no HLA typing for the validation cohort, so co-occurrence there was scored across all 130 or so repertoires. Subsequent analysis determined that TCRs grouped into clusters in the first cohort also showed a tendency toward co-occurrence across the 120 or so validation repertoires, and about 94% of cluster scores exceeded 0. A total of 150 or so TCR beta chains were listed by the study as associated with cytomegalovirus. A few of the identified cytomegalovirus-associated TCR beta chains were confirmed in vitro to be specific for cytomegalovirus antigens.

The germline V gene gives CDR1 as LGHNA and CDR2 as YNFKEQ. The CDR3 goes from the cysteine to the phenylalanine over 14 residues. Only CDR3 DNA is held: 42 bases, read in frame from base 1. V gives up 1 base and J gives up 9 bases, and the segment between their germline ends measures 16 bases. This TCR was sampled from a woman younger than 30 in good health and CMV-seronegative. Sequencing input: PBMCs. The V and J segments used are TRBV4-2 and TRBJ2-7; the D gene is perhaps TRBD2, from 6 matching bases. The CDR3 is CASSQGLEGEGQYF. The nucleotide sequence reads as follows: TGTGCCAGCAGCCAAGGTTTGGAGGGAGAGGGGCAGTACTTC.